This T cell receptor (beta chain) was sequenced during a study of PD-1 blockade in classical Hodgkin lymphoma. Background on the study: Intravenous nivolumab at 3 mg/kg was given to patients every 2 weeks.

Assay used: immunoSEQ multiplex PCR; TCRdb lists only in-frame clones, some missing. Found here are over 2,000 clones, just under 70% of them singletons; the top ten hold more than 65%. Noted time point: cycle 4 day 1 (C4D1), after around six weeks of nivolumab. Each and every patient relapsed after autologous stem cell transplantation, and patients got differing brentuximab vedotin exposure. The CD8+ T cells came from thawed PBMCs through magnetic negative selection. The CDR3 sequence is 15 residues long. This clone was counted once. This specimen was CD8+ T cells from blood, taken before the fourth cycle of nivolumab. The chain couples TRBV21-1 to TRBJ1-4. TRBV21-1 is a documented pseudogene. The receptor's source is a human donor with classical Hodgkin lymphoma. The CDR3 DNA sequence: TGTGCCAGCAGCAAAGCAATGGGCAGGGACGAAAAACTGTTTTTT. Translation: CASSKAMGRDEKLFF.